A few counts support the clone carrying this T cell receptor beta chain. Its specificity is not known. This sample was taken from a study of cytomegalovirus exposure and HLA in healthy donors. Across the study: As an earlier analysis found, about 200 million T cells yielded over 95 million unique TCR beta sequences.

Regarding the study as a whole: Investigators reported 150 to 200 TCR beta chains as tied to cytomegalovirus. Researchers reported in a later analysis that common viral pathogens appeared linked to several top clusters.

The CDR3 has 13 residues. Germline CDR1 is SGHDN and CDR2 is FVKESK. The V and J ends lost 1 base and 13 bases respectively, with 14 bases between them. The PCR used 60 Vbeta and 13 Jbeta primers. Repertoires were generated with immunoSEQ multiplex PCR, while TCRdb's copy carries only in-frame clones and drops some. The sample shows roughly 140,000 clones, approximately 79% of them seen only once. V and J are TRBV14 and TRBJ2-1; D might be TRBD2 (6 bases). The TCR originated in a woman in her fifties or sixties in good health and CMV-seropositive. Sequenced sample: PBMCs. CDR3 sequence: CASSQVRSGSQFF. CDR3 coding DNA: TGTGCCAGCAGCCAAGTTAGATCCGGGAGTCAGTTCTTC.